Below, 2 T cell receptor beta chains from the same sample are listed, as sequenced in a study of blood T cell repertoires in COVID-19. Sequencing was performed with immunoSEQ multiplex PCR; in TCRdb, only in-frame clones are kept and a portion is missing. The sample shows about 250,000 clones, more than 70% of them seen only once. Sequences were obtained from peripheral blood. The receptors come from a woman aged 80 or older with COVID-19, enrolled during active disease.

The chain carries TRBV7-9 and TRBJ2-1, with TRBD1 identical over 12 bases. The CDR3 runs 14 residues. From germline, CDR1 is SEHNR and CDR2 FQNEAQ (reference sequence). Trimming removed 5 bases from V and 10 bases from J; junction bases left unmatched: 6. CDR3 sequence reads: CASSRDRGRDEQFF. The CDR3 coding sequence is TGTGCCAGCAGCCGGGACAGGGGGCGCGACGAGCAGTTCTTC.

Of note for this clone: Other DNA variants within this sample encode the same CDR3. V usage is TRBV7-2 and J usage is TRBJ2-2; no clear D. V was shortened by 1 base and J by 1 base, with 4 bases between the two germline ends. The CDR3 totals 14 residues. Per germline, CDR1 SGHTA and CDR2 FQGNSA. CDR3 sequence: CASSLVVNTGELFF. DNA of the CDR3: TGTGCCAGCAGCTTAGTAGTGAACACCGGGGAGCTGTTTTTT.